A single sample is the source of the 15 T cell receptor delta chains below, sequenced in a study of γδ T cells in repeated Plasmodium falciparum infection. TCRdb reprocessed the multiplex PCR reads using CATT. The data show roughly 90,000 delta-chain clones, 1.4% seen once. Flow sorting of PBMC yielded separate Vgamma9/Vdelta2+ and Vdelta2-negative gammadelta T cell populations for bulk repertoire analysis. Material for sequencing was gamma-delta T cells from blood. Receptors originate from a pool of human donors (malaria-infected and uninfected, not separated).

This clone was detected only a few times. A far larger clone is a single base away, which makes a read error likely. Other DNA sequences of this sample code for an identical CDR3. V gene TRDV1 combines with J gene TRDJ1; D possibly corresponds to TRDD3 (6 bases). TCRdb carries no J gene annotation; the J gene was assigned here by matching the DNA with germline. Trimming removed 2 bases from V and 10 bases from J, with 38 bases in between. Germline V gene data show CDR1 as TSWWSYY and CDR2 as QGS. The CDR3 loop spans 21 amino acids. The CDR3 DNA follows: TGTGCTCTTGGGGAATTTCCCTATAATCACGTGGGAGATACGCGTATCGGGGGACTCATCTTT. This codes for CALGEFPYNHVGDTRIGGLIF.

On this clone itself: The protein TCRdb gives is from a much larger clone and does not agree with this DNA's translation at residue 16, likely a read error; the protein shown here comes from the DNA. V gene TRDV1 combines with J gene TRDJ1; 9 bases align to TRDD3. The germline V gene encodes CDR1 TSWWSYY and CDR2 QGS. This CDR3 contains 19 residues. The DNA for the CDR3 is TGTGCTCTTGGGGAACTAGCTCCTAACTGGGGGACGTACACCGATCAACTCATCTTT. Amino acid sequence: CALGELAPNWGTYTDQLIF.

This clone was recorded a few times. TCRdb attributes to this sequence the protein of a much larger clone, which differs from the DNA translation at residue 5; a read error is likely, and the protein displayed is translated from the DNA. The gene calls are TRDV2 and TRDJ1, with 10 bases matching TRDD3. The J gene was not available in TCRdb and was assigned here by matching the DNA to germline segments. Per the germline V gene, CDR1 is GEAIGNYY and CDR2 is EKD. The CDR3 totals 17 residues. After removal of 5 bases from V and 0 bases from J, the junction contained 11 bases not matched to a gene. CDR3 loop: CACAPLTGGSYTDKLIF. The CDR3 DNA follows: TGTGCCTGTGCTCCCCTTACTGGGGGATCTTACACCGATAAACTCATCTTT.

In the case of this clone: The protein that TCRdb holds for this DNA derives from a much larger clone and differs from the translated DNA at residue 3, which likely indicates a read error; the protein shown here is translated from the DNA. DNA for the CDR3: TGTGCTCCTGTTTCCGAAGGGGGATACTGGGGGATACGACCGCATAAACTCATCTTT. Protein: CAPVSEGGYWGIRPHKLIF. The chain combines TRDV1 with TRDJ1, with TRDD3 matching 13 bases. The J gene was not available in TCRdb and was assigned here by matching the DNA to germline segments. Trimming removed 10 bases from V and 6 bases from J; junction bases left unmatched: 23. Germline CDR1 is TSWWSYY and CDR2 is QGS. The CDR3 runs 19 residues.

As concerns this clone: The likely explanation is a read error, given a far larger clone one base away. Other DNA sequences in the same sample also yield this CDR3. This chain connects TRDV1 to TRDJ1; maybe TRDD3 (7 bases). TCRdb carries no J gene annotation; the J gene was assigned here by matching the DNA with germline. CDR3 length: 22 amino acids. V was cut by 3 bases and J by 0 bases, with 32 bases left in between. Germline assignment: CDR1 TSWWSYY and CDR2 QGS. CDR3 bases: TGTGCTCTTGGGGAGCCTCTTCATCTTCCTTCTAGCACTGGGGTGCACACCGATAAACTCATCTTT. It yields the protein CALGEPLHLPSSTGVHTDKLIF.

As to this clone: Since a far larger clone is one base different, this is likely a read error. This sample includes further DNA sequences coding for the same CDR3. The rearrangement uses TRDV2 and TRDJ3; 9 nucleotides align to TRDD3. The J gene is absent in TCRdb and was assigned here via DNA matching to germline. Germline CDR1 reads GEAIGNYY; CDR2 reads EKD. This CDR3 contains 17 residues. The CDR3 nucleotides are TGTGCCTGTGACACGGTGGGGGATAGCCGGGATACCCGACAGATGTTTTTC. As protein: CACDTVGDSRDTRQMFF.

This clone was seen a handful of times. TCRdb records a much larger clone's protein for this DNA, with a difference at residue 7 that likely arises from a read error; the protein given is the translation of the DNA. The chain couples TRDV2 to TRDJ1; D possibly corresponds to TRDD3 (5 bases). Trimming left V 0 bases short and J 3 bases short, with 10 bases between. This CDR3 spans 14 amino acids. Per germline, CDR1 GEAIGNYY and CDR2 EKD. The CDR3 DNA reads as TGTGCCTGTGACACCATAAGGGATGCCGATAAACTCATCTTT. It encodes CACDTIRDADKLIF.

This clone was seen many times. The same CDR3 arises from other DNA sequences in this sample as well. The CDR3 sequence: CACDTGTLTAQLFF. As DNA, the CDR3 is TGTGCCTGTGACACCGGAACTTTGACAGCACAACTCTTCTTT. The chain recombines TRDV2 with TRDJ2, with no clear D. CDR1 and CDR2 from the germline V gene are GEAIGNYY and EKD. V lost 0 bases, J lost 0 bases, and 4 bases lay in between. The CDR3 extends over 14 amino acids.

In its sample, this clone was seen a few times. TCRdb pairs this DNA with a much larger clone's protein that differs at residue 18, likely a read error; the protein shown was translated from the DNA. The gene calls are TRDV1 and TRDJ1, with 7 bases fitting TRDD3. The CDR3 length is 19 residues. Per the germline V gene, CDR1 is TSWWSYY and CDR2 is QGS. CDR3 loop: CALGELQYRRYAGGSKLTF. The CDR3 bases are TGTGCTCTTGGGGAACTGCAGTACAGAAGATACGCGGGGGGATCAAAGCTCACCTTT.

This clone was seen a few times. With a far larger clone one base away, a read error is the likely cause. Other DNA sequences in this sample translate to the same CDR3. In nucleotides, the CDR3 is TGTGCCTGCGACTGGGGGATACGCCACACCGATAAACTCATCTTT. It translates to CACDWGIRHTDKLIF. This chain connects TRDV2 to TRDJ1, with 13 bases fitting TRDD3. Here the J gene was assigned by germline matching of the DNA, as TCRdb has none. This CDR3 has 15 amino acids. CDR1 GEAIGNYY and CDR2 EKD come from the germline V gene. After removal of 7 bases from V and 0 bases from J, the junction contained 4 bases not matched to a gene.

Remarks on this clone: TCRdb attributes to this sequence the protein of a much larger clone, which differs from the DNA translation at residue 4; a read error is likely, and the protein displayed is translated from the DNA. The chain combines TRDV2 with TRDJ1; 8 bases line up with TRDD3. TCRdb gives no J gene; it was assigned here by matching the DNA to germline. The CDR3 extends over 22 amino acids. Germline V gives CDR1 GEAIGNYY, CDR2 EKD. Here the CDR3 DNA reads TGTGCCTGTGGCACCTACTGGGGGGACCCGAGAGGCCCCCGAAAGGACACCGATAAACTCATCTTT. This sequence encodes CACGTYWGDPRGPRKDTDKLIF.

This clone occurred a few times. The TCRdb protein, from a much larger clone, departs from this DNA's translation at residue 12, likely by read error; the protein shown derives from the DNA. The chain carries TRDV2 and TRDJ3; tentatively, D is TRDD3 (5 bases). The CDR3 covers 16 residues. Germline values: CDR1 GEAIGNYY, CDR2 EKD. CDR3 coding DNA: TGTGCCTGTGACACCTTACTCTCCTGGGACACCCAACAGATGTTTTTC. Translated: CACDTLLSWDTQQMFF.

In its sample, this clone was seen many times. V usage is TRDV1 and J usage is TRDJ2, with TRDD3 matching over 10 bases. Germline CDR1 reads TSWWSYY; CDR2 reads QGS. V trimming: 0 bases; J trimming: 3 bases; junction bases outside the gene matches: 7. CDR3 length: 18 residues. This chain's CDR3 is CALGELQLGDILTAQLFF. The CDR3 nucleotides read TGTGCTCTTGGGGAACTCCAGCTGGGGGATATCCTGACAGCACAACTCTTCTTT.

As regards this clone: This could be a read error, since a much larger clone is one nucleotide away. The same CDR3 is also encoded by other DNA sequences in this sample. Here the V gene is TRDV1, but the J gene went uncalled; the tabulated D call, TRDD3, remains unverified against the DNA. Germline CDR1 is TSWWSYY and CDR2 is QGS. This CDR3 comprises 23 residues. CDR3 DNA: TGTGCTCTTGGGGACCACCCTTCCTCCCCGGGCGGGGTATGGTTTTGCGGCACCGATAAGCTCATCTTT. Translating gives CALGDHPSSPGGVWFCGTDKLIF.

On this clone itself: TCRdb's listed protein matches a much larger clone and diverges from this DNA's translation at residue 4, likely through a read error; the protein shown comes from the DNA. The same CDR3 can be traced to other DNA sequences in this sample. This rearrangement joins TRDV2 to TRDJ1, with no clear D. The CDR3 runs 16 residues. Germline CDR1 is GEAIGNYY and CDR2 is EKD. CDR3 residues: CACGTLVGPHTDKLIF. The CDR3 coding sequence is TGTGCCTGTGGCACCTTGGTCGGCCCTCACACCGATAAACTCATCTTT.